This TCR beta chain came from a study of T cells after yellow fever vaccination. CDR1 KGHSH and CDR2 LQKENI come from the germline V gene. V gave up 6 bases and J gave up 5 bases, with 17 bases separating them. The CDR3 extends over 15 amino acids. TCR cDNA was made by 5'RACE template switching, adding a universal primer site and UMIs. Using its own MiXCR run on the 5' RACE reads, TCRdb lists one record per CDR3 protein. The sample has some 220,000 distinct CDR3 sequences, 3% to 4% seen once. The receptor was derived from a young man who received the YFV17D yellow fever vaccine. The sequencing used CD4+ T cells sorted from PBMCs, collected 10 days after the yellow fever booster vaccination. The rearrangement uses TRBV18 and TRBJ1-5; maybe TRBD1 (6 bases). The chain's CDR3 is CASSPGANRDQPQHF. CDR3 DNA sequence: TGTGCCAGCTCCCCTGGAGCGAACAGGGATCAGCCCCAGCATTTT.